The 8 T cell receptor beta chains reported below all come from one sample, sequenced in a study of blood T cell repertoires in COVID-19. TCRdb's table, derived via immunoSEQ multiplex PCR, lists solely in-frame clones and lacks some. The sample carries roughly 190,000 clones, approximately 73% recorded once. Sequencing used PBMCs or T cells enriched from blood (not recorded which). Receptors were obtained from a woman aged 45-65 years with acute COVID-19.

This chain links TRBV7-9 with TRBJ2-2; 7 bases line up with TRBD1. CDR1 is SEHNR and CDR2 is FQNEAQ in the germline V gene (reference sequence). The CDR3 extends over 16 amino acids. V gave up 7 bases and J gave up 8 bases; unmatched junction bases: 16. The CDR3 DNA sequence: TGTGCCAGCACCCGAGGGGGCAACAGGGAAAAGGGGGAGCTGTTTTTT. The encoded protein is CASTRGGNREKGELFF.

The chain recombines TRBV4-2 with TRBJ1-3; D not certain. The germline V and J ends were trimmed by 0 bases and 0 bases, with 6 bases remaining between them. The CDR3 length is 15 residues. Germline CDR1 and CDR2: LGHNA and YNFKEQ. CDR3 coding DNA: TGTGCCAGCAGCCAAGAAACAGCCTCTGGAAACACCATATATTTT. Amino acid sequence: CASSQETASGNTIYF.

The CDR3 region is CASSLLRQGGNTIYF. DNA for the CDR3: TGTGCCAGCAGTTTATTACGGCAGGGGGGAAACACCATATATTTT. This rearrangement joins TRBV28 to TRBJ1-3; D may be TRBD1 (6 bases). The CDR3 is 15 residues long. Germline CDR1 is MDHEN and CDR2 is SYDVKM. Trimming took off 1 base at V and 4 bases at J, with 11 bases between the two ends.

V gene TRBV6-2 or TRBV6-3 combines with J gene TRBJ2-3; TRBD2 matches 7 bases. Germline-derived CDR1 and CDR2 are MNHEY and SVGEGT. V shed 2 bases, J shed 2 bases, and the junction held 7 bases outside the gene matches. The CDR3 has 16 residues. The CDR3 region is CASSYSLAADTDTQYF. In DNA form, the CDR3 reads TGTGCCAGCAGTTACAGCCTAGCGGCGGACACAGATACGCAGTATTTT.

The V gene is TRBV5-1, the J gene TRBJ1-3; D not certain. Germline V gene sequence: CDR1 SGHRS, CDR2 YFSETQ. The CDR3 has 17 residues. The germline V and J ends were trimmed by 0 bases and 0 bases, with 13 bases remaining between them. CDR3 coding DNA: TGCGCCAGCAGCTTGGTTGGCAGCGTGACCTCTGGAAACACCATATATTTT. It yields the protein CASSLVGSVTSGNTIYF.

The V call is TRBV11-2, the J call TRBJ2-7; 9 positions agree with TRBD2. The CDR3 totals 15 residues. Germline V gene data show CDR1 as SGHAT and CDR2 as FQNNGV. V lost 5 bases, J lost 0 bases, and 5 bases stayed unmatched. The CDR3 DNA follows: TGTGCCAGCAGCCAGGGCGGGGGGGGCTCCTACGAGCAGTACGTC. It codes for CASSQGGGGSYEQYV.

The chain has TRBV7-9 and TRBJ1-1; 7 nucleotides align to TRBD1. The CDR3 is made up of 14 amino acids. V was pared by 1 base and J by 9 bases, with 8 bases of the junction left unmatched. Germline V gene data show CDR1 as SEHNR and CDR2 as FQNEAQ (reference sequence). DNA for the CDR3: TGTGCCAGCAGCTTAGGAGGGACAGAGAGCAAAGCTTTCTTT. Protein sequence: CASSLGGTESKAFF.

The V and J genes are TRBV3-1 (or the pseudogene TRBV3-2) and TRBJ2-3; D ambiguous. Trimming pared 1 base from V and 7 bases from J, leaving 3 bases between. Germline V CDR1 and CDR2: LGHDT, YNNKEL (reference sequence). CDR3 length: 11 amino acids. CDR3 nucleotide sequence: TGTGCCAGCAGCCAAGTAAATACGCAGTATTTT. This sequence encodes CASSQVNTQYF.